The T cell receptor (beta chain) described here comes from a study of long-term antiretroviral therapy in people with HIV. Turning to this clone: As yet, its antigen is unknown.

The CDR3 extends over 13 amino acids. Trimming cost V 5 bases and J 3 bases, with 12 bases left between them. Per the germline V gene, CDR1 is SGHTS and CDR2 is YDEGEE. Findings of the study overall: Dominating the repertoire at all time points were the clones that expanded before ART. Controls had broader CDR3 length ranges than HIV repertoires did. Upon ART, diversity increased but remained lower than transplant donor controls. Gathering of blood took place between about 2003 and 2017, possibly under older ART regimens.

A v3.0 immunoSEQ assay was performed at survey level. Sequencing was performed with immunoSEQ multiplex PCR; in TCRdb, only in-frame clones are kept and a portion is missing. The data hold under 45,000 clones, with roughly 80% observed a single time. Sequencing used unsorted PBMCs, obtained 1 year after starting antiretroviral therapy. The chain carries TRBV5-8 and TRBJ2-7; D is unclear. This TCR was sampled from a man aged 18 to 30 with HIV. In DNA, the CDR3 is TGTGCCAGCAGAGTGGGCGGTGGCTACGAGCAGTACTTC. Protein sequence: CASRVGGGYEQYF.